Listed below are T cell receptor beta chains from one sample, sequenced in a study of blood T cell repertoires in COVID-19. Clones were sequenced by immunoSEQ multiplex PCR, and TCRdb holds only the in-frame ones, with some missing. The data show 150,000 to 200,000 clones, about 80% seen once. The material sequenced was peripheral blood. These receptors were obtained from an older woman with COVID-19, enrolled during active disease. CDR3s include the opening cysteine and the closing phenylalanine or tryptophan. The D gene is left open where the match is weak. The size field is filled for only some rows; it gives once, few, many or a size class.

TRBV5-1	.	.	TRBJ1-4	CASSLSLNRYEKLFF	TGCGCCAGCAGCTTGTCGTTAAACAGATACGAAAAACTGTTTTTT
TRBV7-2	.	.	TRBJ2-5	CASSLLQGKVQYF	TGTGCCAGCAGCTTACTCCAGGGGAAGGTCCAGTACTTC
TRBV5-1	.	.	TRBJ2-3	CASSSSSAGTDTQYF	TGCGCCAGCAGCTCGTCTAGCGCGGGCACAGATACGCAGTATTTT
TRBV3-1/TRBV3-2	.	.	TRBJ1-6	CASSPRGASSYNSPLHF	TGTGCCAGCAGCCCACGGGGGGCCAGCTCCTATAATTCACCCCTCCACTTT
TRBV6-1	.	.	TRBJ2-2	CASSEALRGWTGELFF	TGTGCCAGCAGTGAAGCGCTCCGCGGGTGGACCGGGGAGCTGTTTTTT
TRBV5-4	TRBD1	once	TRBJ1-1	CASSPGGGGTEAFF	TGTGCCAGCAGCCCAGGGGGCGGTGGCACTGAAGCTTTCTTT
TRBV19	.	.	TRBJ2-2	CASSMSNRNTGELFF	TGTGCCAGTAGTATGAGTAACAGGAACACCGGGGAGCTGTTTTTT
TRBV9	TRBD2	.	TRBJ2-5	CASSVGASGRVGETQYF	TGTGCCAGCAGCGTAGGCGCTAGCGGGAGAGTAGGAGAGACCCAGTACTTC
TRBV21-1	.	.	TRBJ1-3	CASRIGWTVEIGNTIYF	TGTGCCAGCAGGATCGGGTGGACAGTGGAGATTGGAAACACCATATATTTT
TRBV4-1	.	many	TRBJ1-1	CASSQEKGLRNTEAFF	TGCGCCAGCAGCCAAGAAAAGGGACTGCGGAACACTGAAGCTTTCTTT
TRBV2	TRBD2	few	TRBJ2-1	CASSREGKSDEQFF	TGTGCCAGCAGCCGGGAGGGCAAATCTGATGAGCAGTTCTTC
TRBV19	TRBD1	.	TRBJ1-1	CASSITGVRTEAFF	TGTGCCAGTAGTATTACAGGGGTTCGCACTGAAGCTTTCTTT
TRBV19	.	.	TRBJ1-5	CASGGSNQPQHF	TGTGCCAGTGGGGGCAGCAATCAGCCCCAGCATTTT
TRBV28	TRBD2	.	TRBJ2-2	CASQFNKGLATENTGELFF	TGTGCCAGCCAGTTTAATAAGGGACTAGCGACCGAGAACACCGGGGAGCTGTTTTTT
TRBV29-1	.	once	TRBJ1-3	CSVAPSSGNTIYF	TGCAGCGTTGCCCCCTCTTCTGGAAACACCATATATTTT
TRBV18	TRBD2	.	TRBJ2-1	CASSHLFGGFIYNEQFF	TGTGCCAGCTCACACCTCTTCGGGGGGTTTATTTACAATGAGCAGTTCTTC
TRBV19	TRBD1	.	TRBJ2-5	CASSAQQQGLKETQYF	TGTGCCAGTAGTGCTCAACAACAGGGGTTGAAGGAGACCCAGTACTTC
TRBV9	.	.	TRBJ1-6	CASSPGWGENSPLHF	TGTGCCAGCAGTCCAGGGTGGGGTGAAAATTCACCCCTCCACTTT
TRBV7-9	TRBD1	once	TRBJ2-1	CASSLWTGYDNEQFF	TGTGCCAGCAGCCTCTGGACAGGATACGACAATGAGCAGTTCTTC
TRBV28	.	.	TRBJ2-3	CASSLRRGRVDTQYF	TGTGCCAGCAGTCTACGGAGGGGGCGAGTGGATACGCAGTATTTT
TRBV7-2	.	.	TRBJ2-1	CASSLAGGWGEQFF	TGTGCCAGCAGCTTAGCGGGAGGTTGGGGTGAGCAGTTCTTC
TRBV19	TRBD1	.	TRBJ1-2	CASSAQGDYGYTF	TGTGCCAGTAGTGCCCAGGGGGACTATGGCTACACCTTC
TRBV18	.	.	TRBJ2-3	CASSPSGGNTDTQYF	TGTGCCAGCTCACCTAGTGGCGGAAACACAGATACGCAGTATTTT
TRBV9	.	.	TRBJ1-3	CASSPRDPSPGSGNTIYF	TGTGCCAGCAGCCCCCGGGATCCAAGCCCCGGATCTGGAAACACCATATATTTT
TRBV28	TRBD2	once	TRBJ2-2	CASSPHGTSGANTGELFF	TGTGCCAGCAGTCCCCATGGGACTAGCGGTGCGAACACCGGGGAGCTGTTTTTT
TRBV7-2	.	.	TRBJ2-1	CASSPFYNEQFF	TGTGCCAGCAGCCCCTTCTACAATGAGCAGTTCTTC
TRBV18	.	.	TRBJ2-5	CASSPMTGPQETQYF	TGTGCCAGCTCACCAATGACAGGACCCCAAGAGACCCAGTACTTC
TRBV27	TRBD1	.	TRBJ2-2	CASSSPGTGATGELFF	TGTGCCAGCAGTTCCCCTGGGACAGGGGCCACCGGGGAGCTGTTTTTT
TRBV7-3	.	.	TRBJ2-1	CASSTGTRFDEQFF	TGTGCCAGCAGCACCGGGACTCGCTTTGATGAGCAGTTCTTC
TRBV7-2	.	.	TRBJ1-3	CASNEGGASGNTIYF	TGTGCCAGCAACGAAGGGGGGGCTTCTGGAAACACCATATATTTT
TRBV5-1	.	.	TRBJ1-4	CASSPTGTTNEKLFF	TGCGCCAGCAGCCCGACAGGTACCACTAATGAAAAACTGTTTTTT
TRBV28	TRBD2	.	TRBJ2-7	CASSSQLAGDYEQYF	TGTGCCAGCAGTTCGCAACTAGCGGGGGACTACGAGCAGTACTTC
TRBV5-1	.	.	TRBJ1-2	CASSLDRTSGGAGYGYTF	TGCGCCAGCAGCTTGGACCGGACGTCGGGGGGCGCGGGTTATGGCTACACCTTC
TRBV3-1/TRBV3-2	.	.	TRBJ1-2	CASSQEPAGGYTF	TGTGCCAGCAGCCAAGAACCAGCAGGCGGCTACACCTTC
TRBV4-2	TRBD1	once	TRBJ2-2	CASSQSWPGQGFPGELFF	TGTGCCAGCAGCCAGTCCTGGCCGGGACAGGGGTTCCCCGGGGAGCTGTTTTTT
TRBV9	TRBD1	.	TRBJ1-3	CASSQDLRTGGRNTIYF	TGTGCCAGCAGCCAAGACCTCAGGACAGGCGGAAGAAACACCATATATTTT
TRBV7-3	TRBD2	.	TRBJ2-2	CASSLSLAGSTGELFF	TGTGCCAGCAGCTTATCACTAGCGGGGTCTACCGGGGAGCTGTTTTTT
TRBV11-3	.	.	TRBJ2-5	CASSRGETQYF	TGTGCCAGCAGCAGGGGCGAGACCCAGTACTTC
TRBV19	.	.	TRBJ1-2	CASSATGIYGYTF	TGTGCCAGTAGTGCCACAGGGATCTATGGCTACACCTTC
TRBV5-6	.	.	TRBJ1-5	CASSFRNQPQHF	TGTGCCAGCAGCTTTAGAAATCAGCCCCAGCATTTT
TRBV7-8	.	.	TRBJ2-2	CASSFPTRMNTGELFF	TGTGCCAGCAGCTTTCCTACCAGGATGAACACCGGGGAGCTGTTTTTT
TRBV19	TRBD1	.	TRBJ1-5	CASSDRGGNQPQHF	TGTGCCAGTAGCGACAGGGGAGGCAATCAGCCCCAGCATTTT
TRBV27	TRBD2	.	TRBJ2-7	CASRGLVHEQYF	TGTGCCAGCAGGGGACTAGTCCATGAGCAGTACTTC
TRBV29-1	.	few	TRBJ2-3	CSVQEGDTQYF	TGCAGCGTTCAGGAGGGGGATACGCAGTATTTT
TRBV3-1/TRBV3-2	.	.	TRBJ1-2	CASSQEQGPRVGYTF	TGTGCCAGCAGCCAAGAACAGGGTCCGCGGGTCGGCTACACCTTC